This T cell receptor beta chain was retrieved from a study of blood T cell repertoires in COVID-19. Study at large: Sites in the United States, Italy and Spain provided acute and convalescent COVID-19 samples.

Per the original methods: Using reference gene primer amplification, nucleated cell counts were estimated. Method: immunoSEQ multiplex PCR; TCRdb's copy keeps in-frame clones and lacks some. The V and J calls and clone size are taken from that table; D and trimming were inferred from the DNA. The sample holds some 100,000 clones, 85% to 90% seen once. Germline V lookup: CDR1 KGHDR, CDR2 SFDVKD. This CDR3 has 15 residues. The junction had 8 bases not matched to a gene; V was cut back by 4 bases and J by 5 bases. The chain links TRBV24-1 to TRBJ1-2; 8 nucleotides match TRBD1. Source material: peripheral blood. The clonotype was recovered from a woman in her 70s with acute or convalescent COVID-19. The CDR3 coding sequence is TGTGCCACCAGTGAGCCCAGGGGGCGGGAGTATGGCTACACCTTC. This encodes CATSEPRGREYGYTF.